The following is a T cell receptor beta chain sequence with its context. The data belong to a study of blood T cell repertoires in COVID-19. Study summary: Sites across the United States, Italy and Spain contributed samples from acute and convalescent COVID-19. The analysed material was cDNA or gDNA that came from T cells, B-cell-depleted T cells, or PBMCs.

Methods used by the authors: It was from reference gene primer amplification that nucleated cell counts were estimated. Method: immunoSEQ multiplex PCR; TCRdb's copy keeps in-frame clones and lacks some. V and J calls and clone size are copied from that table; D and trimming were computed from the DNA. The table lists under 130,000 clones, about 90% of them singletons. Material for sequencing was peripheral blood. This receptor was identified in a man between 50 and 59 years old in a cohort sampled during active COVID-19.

The CDR3 region has the DNA TGTGCCAGCAGCGTAGGACAGAACTATGAGCAGTTCTTC. Its translation is CASSVGQNYEQFF. The J gene is TRBJ2-1, the V gene TRBV9, with D possibly being TRBD1 (5 bases). Germline V CDR1 and CDR2: SGDLS, YYNGEE. Trimming stripped 0 bases from V and 8 bases from J, with 9 bases between. The CDR3 covers 13 residues. Supplemented by reference TRBV9 and TRBJ2-1, the full variable domain reads DSGVTQTPKHLITATGQRVTLRCSPRSGDLSVYWYQQSLDQGLQFLIQYYNGEERAKGNILERFSAQQFPDLHSELNLSSLELGDSALYFCASSVGQNYEQFFGPGTRLTVL.